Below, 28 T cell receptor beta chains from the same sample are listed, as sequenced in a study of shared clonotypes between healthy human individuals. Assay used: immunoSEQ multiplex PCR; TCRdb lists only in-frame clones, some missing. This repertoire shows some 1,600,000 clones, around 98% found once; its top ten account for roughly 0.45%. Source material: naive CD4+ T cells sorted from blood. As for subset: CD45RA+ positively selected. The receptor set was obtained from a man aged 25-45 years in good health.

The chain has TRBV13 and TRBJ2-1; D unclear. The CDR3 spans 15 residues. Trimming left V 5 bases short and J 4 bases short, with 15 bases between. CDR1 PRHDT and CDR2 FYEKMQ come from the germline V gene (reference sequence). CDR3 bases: TGTGCCAGCAGCGCGAACCGACTGCTTTACAATGAGCAGTTCTTC. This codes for CASSANRLLYNEQFF.

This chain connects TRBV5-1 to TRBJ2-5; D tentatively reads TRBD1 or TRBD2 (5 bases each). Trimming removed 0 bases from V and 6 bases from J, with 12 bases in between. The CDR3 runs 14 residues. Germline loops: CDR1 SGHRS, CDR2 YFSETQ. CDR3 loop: CASSLGGAGKTQYF. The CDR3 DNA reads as TGCGCCAGCAGCTTGGGAGGGGCAGGCAAGACCCAGTACTTC.

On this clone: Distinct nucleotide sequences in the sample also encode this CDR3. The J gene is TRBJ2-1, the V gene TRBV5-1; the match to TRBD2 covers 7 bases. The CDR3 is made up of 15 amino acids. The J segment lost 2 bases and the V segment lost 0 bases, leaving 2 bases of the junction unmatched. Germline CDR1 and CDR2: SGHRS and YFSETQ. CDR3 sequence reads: CASSLELAAYNEQFF. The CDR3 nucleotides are TGCGCCAGCAGCTTGGAGCTAGCGGCCTACAATGAGCAGTTCTTC.

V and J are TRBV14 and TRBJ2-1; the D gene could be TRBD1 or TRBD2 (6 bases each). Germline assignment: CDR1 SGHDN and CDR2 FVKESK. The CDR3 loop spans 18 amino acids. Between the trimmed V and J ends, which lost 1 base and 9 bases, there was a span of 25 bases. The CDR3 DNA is TGTGCCAGCAGCCAAGCCTGGGGTAGGCAGGGGAGGTCGGCTGAGCAGTTCTTC. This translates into CASSQAWGRQGRSAEQFF.

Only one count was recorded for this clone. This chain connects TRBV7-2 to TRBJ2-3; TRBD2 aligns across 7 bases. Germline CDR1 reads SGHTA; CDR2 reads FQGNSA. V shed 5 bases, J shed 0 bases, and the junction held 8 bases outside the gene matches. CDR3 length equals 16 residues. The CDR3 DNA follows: TGTGCCAGCAGCGAAGCTAGCGGATCTAGCACAGATACGCAGTATTTT. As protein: CASSEASGSSTDTQYF.

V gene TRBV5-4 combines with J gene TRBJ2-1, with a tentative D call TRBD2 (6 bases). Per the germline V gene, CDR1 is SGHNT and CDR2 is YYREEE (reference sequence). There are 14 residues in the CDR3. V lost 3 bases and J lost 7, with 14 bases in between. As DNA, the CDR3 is TGTGCCAGCAGCTCCCAGACTAGTAAGAATGAGCAGTTCTTC. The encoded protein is CASSSQTSKNEQFF.

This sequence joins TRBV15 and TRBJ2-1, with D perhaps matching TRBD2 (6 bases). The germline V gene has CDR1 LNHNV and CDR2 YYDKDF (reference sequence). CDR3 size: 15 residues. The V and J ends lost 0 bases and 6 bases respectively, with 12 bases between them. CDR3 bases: TGTGCCACCAGCAGAGATCGGGTAGCGGCCAATGAGCAGTTCTTC. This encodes CATSRDRVAANEQFF.

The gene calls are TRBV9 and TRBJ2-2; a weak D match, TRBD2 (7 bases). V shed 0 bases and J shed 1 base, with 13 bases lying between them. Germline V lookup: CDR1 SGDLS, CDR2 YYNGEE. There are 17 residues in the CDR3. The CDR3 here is CASSVAGGGQNTGELFF. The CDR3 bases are TGTGCCAGCAGCGTAGCTGGCGGGGGACAGAACACCGGGGAGCTGTTTTTT.

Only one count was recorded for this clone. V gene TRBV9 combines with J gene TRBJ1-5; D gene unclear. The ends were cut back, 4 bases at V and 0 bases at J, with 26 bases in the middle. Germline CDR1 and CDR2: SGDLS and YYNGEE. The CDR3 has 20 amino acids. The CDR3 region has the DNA TGTGCCAGCAGCCAAACAAGGGAGGGTTTATCTGTCCGTAGCAATCAGCCCCAGCATTTT. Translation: CASSQTREGLSVRSNQPQHF. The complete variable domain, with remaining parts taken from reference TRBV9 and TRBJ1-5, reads DSGVTQTPKHLITATGQRVTLRCSPRSGDLSVYWYQQSLDQGLQFLIQYYNGEERAKGNILERFSAQQFPDLHSELNLSSLELGDSALYFCASSQTREGLSVRSNQPQHFGDGTRLSIL.

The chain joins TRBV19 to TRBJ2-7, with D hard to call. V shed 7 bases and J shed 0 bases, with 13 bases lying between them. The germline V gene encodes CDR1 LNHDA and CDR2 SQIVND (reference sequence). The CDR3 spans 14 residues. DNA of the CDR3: TGTGCCAGTACCCCGCCCGGGCGCTCCTACGAGCAGTACTTC. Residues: CASTPPGRSYEQYF.

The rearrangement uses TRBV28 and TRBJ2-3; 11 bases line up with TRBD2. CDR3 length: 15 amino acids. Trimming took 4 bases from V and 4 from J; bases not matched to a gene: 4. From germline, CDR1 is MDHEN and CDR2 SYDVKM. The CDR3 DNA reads TGTGCCAGCAGTTATCTAGCGGGAGGAGCAGATACGCAGTATTTT. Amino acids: CASSYLAGGADTQYF.

CDR3 coding DNA: TGTGCCAGCAGCTTGGAGCCGGCAGGGGAGGCTGAAGCTTTCTTT. Translation: CASSLEPAGEAEAFF. The chain uses TRBV5-4 and TRBJ1-1, with D perhaps TRBD1 (6 bases). This CDR3 has 15 amino acids. In germline, CDR1 is SGHNT, CDR2 YYREEE (reference sequence). The V end lost 0 bases, the J end lost 6 bases, and 15 bases lay between the germline ends.

CDR3 residues: CASSSRRLGLGMNQPQHF. The CDR3 nucleotides are TGTGCCAGCAGTTCGAGACGGCTGGGCCTCGGCATGAATCAGCCCCAGCATTTT. The chain joins TRBV28 to TRBJ1-5; D gene uncertain. From germline, CDR1 is MDHEN and CDR2 SYDVKM. The CDR3 spans 18 residues. Trimming shortened V by 4 bases and J by 4 bases, and 23 bases separated the two germline ends.

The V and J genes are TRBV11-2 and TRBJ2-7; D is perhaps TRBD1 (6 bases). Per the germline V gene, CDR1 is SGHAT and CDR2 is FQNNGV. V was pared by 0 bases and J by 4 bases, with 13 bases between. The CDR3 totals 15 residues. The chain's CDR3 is CASSLERTDYYEQYF. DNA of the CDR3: TGTGCCAGCAGCTTAGAAAGGACAGACTATTACGAGCAGTACTTC.

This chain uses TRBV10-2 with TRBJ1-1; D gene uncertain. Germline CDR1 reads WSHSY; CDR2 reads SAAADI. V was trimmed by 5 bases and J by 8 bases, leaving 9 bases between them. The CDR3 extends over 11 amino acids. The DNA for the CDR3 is TGCGCCAGCAGTCGGCCCGGAGAAGCTTTCTTT. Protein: CASSRPGEAFF.

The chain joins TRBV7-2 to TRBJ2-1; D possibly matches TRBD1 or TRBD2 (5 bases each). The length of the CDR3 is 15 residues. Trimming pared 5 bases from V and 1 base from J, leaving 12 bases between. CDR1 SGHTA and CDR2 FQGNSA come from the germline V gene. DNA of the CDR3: TGTGCCAGCAGCGAAGGGACCGAATCCTACAATGAGCAGTTCTTC. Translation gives CASSEGTESYNEQFF. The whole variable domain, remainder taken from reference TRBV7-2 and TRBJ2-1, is GAGVSQSPSNKVTEKGKDVELRCDPISGHTALYWYRQSLGQGLEFLIYFQGNSAPDKSGLPSDRFSAERTGGSVSTLTIQRTQQEDSAVYLCASSEGTESYNEQFFGPGTRLTVL.

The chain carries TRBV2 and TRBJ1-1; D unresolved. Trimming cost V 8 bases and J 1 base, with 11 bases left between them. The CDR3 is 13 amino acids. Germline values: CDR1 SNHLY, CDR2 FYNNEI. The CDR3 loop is CASGLRGNTEAFF. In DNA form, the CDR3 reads TGTGCCAGCGGATTACGGGGGAACACTGAAGCTTTCTTT.

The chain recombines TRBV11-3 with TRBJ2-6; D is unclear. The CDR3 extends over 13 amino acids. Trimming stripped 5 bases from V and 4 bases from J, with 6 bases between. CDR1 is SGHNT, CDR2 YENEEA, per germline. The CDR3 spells CASSATGANVLTF. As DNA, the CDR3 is TGTGCCAGCAGCGCGACCGGGGCCAACGTCCTGACTTTC.

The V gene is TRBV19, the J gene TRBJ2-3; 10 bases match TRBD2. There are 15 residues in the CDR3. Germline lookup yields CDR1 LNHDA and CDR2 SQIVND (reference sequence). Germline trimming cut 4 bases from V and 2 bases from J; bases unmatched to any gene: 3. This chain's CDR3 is CASSRTSGDTDTQYF. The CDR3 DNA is TGTGCCAGTAGTAGGACTAGCGGAGACACAGATACGCAGTATTTT. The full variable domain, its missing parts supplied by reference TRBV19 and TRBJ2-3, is DGGITQSPKYLFRKEGQNVTLSCEQNLNHDAMYWYRQDPGQGLRLIYYSQIVNDFQKGDIAEGYSVSREKKESFPLTVTSAQKNPTAFYLCASSRTSGDTDTQYFGPGTRLTVL.

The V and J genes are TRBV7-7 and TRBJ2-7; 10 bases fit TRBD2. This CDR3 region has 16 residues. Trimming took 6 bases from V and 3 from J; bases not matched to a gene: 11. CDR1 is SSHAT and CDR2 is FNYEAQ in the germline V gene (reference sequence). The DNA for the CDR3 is TGTGCCAGCAGTCATAGCGTCCGGACTAGCGGCTACGAGCAGTACTTC. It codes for CASSHSVRTSGYEQYF.

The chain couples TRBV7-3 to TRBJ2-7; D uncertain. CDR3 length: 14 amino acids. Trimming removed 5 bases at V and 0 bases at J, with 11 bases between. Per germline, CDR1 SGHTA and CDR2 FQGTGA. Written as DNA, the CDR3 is TGTGCCAGCAGCGCGACCCCCGGCTCCTACGAGCAGTACTTC. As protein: CASSATPGSYEQYF.

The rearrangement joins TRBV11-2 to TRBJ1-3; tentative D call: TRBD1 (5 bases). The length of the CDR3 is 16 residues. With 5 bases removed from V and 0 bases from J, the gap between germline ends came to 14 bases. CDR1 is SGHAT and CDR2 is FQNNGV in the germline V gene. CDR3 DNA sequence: TGTGCCAGCAGCCCGATACAGGCGATCTCTGGAAACACCATATATTTT. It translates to CASSPIQAISGNTIYF.

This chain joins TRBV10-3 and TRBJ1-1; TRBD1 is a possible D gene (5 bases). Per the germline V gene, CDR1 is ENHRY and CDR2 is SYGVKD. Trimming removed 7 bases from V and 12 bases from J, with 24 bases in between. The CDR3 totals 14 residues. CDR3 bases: TGTGCCATCACCGGGACCCCCTCTATTCTTCCTCCTTTCTTT. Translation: CAITGTPSILPPFF.

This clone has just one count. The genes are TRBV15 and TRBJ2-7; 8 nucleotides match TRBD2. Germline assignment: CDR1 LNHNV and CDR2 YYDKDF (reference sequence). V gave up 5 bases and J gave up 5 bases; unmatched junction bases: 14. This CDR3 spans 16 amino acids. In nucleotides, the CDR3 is TGTGCCACCAGCCAGAGATCCAACGGGAGGGGACACGAGCAGTACTTC. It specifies CATSQRSNGRGHEQYF.

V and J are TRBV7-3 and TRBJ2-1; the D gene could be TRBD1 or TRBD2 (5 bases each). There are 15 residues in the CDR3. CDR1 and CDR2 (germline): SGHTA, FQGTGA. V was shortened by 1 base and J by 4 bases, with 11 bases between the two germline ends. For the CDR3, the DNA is TGTGCCAGCAGCTTAAGGGGGTATGGATACAATGAGCAGTTCTTC. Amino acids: CASSLRGYGYNEQFF.

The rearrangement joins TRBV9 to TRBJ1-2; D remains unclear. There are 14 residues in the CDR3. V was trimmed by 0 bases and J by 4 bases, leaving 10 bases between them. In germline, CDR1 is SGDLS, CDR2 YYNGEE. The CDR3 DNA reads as TGTGCCAGCAGCGTAGGCCAGGTACCCTATGGCTACACCTTC. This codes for CASSVGQVPYGYTF.

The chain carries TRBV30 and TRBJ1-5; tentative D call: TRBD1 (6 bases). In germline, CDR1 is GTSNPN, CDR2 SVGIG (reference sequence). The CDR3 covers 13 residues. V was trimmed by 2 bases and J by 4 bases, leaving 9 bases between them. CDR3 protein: CAWSPGQNQPQHF. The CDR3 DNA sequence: TGTGCCTGGAGTCCTGGACAGAATCAGCCCCAGCATTTT.

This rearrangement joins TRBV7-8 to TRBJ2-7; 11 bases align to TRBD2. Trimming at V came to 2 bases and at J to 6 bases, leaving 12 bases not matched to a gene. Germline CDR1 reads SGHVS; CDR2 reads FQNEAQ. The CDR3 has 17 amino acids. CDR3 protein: CASSLRRLAGKGAEQYF. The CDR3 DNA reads TGTGCCAGCAGCTTAAGGAGACTAGCGGGAAAGGGTGCCGAGCAGTACTTC.